This T cell receptor (beta chain) came from a study of somatic mutations in cytotoxic T cells in rheumatoid arthritis. Points from the study as a whole: Nobody knew which antigens the expanded CD8+ clones targeted. Neither rheumatoid arthritis patients nor age-matched healthy controls had significantly different CD8+ T-cell clonality from the other group.

Assay used: immunoSEQ multiplex PCR; TCRdb lists only in-frame clones, some missing. Here the sample spans tens of thousands of clones, approximately 84% being singletons. V lost 5 bases and J 0 bases, leaving 22 bases between the germline ends. This CDR3 region has 18 residues. The germline gives CDR1 MNHEY, CDR2 SMNVEV (reference sequence). This clone has more than one count but fewer than ten. The target antigen is unknown. Sample: CD8+ T cells sorted from blood. V usage is TRBV27 and J usage is TRBJ1-1; D gene unclear. This TCR came from an adult with rheumatoid arthritis. The DNA for the CDR3 is TGTGCCAGCAGTCTACTGGGCCGCCCGGGGAGGATGAACACTGAAGCTTTCTTT. Translation: CASSLLGRPGRMNTEAFF.